The 18 T cell receptor beta chains given below trace back to one sample, sequenced in a study of blood T cell repertoires in COVID-19. Generated by immunoSEQ multiplex PCR, the TCRdb table keeps only in-frame clones and is missing some. The table has 200,000 to 250,000 clones, more than 75% seen once. Sequencing used PBMCs or T cells enriched from blood (not recorded which). Receptors were obtained from a woman aged 40 to 50 with acute COVID-19.

This clone has just one count. The chain joins TRBV3-1 (or the pseudogene TRBV3-2) to TRBJ1-5, with D unclear. Germline V gene sequence: CDR1 LGHDT, CDR2 YNNKEL (reference sequence). V was shortened by 1 base and J by 5 bases, with 6 bases between the two germline ends. The CDR3 spans 13 residues. The CDR3: CASSQGSDQPQHF. The CDR3 DNA is TGTGCCAGCAGCCAAGGGTCGGATCAGCCCCAGCATTTT.

V usage is TRBV2 and J usage is TRBJ1-1, with 8 bases fitting TRBD1. CDR3 length: 15 amino acids. CDR1 SNHLY and CDR2 FYNNEI come from the germline V gene. Trimming took 6 bases from V and 2 from J; bases not matched to a gene: 8. The CDR3 DNA is TGTGCCAGCAGCGGACAGGGCGAACGAAACACTGAAGCTTTCTTT. Its protein is CASSGQGERNTEAFF.

This clone was recorded a few times. Other DNA sequences in the same sample also yield this CDR3. This rearrangement joins TRBV19 to TRBJ2-5; 8 bases align to TRBD1. Trimming took 4 bases from V and 5 from J; bases not matched to a gene: 6. Germline values: CDR1 LNHDA, CDR2 SQIVND (reference sequence). The length of the CDR3 is 14 residues. The CDR3 is CASSTTGAGETQYF. Here the CDR3 DNA reads TGTGCCAGTAGTACGACAGGGGCCGGGGAGACCCAGTACTTC.

This clone showed up just once. The chain recombines TRBV19 with TRBJ2-7; D remains ambiguous. This CDR3 has 14 residues. Trimming removed 6 bases from V and 2 bases from J, with 14 bases in between. Germline V gene data show CDR1 as LNHDA and CDR2 as SQIVND (reference sequence). Here the CDR3 reads CASRNRSPPYEQYF. DNA of the CDR3: TGTGCCAGTAGGAACAGATCCCCCCCCTACGAGCAGTACTTC.

J is TRBJ2-2 and V is TRBV30, with D possibly matching TRBD1 (7 bases). V lost 4 bases to trimming and J lost 7 bases, with 22 bases between them. The CDR3 loop spans 16 amino acids. The V gene's germline CDR1 is GTSNPN and CDR2 SVGIG (reference sequence). The CDR3 nucleotides read TGTGCCTGGATTCCTGTAACGTCAGGGGGGCACGGGGAGCTGTTTTTT. Amino acids: CAWIPVTSGGHGELFF.

Only a few counts were recorded for this clone. This chain links TRBV5-1 with TRBJ1-2; 9 bases match TRBD1. The V segment lost 6 bases and the J segment 1 base; nucleotides outside the gene matches: 10. Germline V lookup: CDR1 SGHRS, CDR2 YFSETQ. This CDR3 contains 16 residues. The CDR3 loop reads CASTGQGNPLNYGYTF. CDR3 sequence (DNA): TGCGCCAGCACGGGACAGGGAAACCCTCTTAACTATGGCTACACCTTC.

The gene calls are TRBV7-9 and TRBJ2-7; D gene ambiguous. The CDR3 is 15 residues long. Per germline, CDR1 SEHNR and CDR2 FQNEAQ (reference sequence). Between the trimmed V and J ends, which lost 1 base and 6 bases, there was a span of 16 bases. CDR3 loop: CASSLGWQVDGEQYF. CDR3 bases: TGTGCCAGCAGCTTAGGTTGGCAGGTCGACGGCGAGCAGTACTTC.

The V call is TRBV18, the J call TRBJ2-2; 7 nucleotides match TRBD1. CDR1 and CDR2 from the germline V gene are KGHSH and LQKENI. The CDR3 runs 16 residues. J was trimmed by 0 bases and V by 3 bases; bases with no gene match: 4. DNA of the CDR3: TGTGCCAGCTCACCGAACAGGGGCCCGAACACCGGGGAGCTGTTTTTT. Translation gives CASSPNRGPNTGELFF.

This clone was seen just once. The chain recombines TRBV19 with TRBJ1-5, with 12 bases identical to TRBD1. Germline V gene lookup returns CDR1 LNHDA and CDR2 SQIVND (reference sequence). V trimming: 0 bases; J trimming: 7 bases; junction bases outside the gene matches: 7. This CDR3 contains 17 residues. The CDR3 spells CASSIDLGTGGRQPQHF. The CDR3 region has the DNA TGTGCCAGTAGTATAGATTTAGGGACAGGGGGCAGGCAGCCCCAGCATTTT.

The V gene is TRBV7-9, the J gene TRBJ1-2; 9 bases match TRBD1. Trimming cost V 4 bases and J 7 bases; bases outside gene matches: 7. This CDR3 spans 14 amino acids. Germline values: CDR1 SEHNR, CDR2 FQNEAQ (reference sequence). DNA of the CDR3: TGTGCCAGCAGCTCCATACAGGGGGCCTCTGGCTACACCTTC. It encodes CASSSIQGASGYTF.

The CDR3 DNA sequence: TGTGCCAGCAGGGAACAGGGTGGGAACACTGAAGCTTTCTTT. It specifies CASREQGGNTEAFF. J is TRBJ1-1 and V is TRBV27; tentative D call: TRBD1 (6 bases). Trimming stripped 6 bases from V and 1 base from J, with 12 bases between. CDR1 and CDR2 (germline): MNHEY, SMNVEV (reference sequence). CDR3 length equals 14 residues.

V and J are TRBV4-1 and TRBJ1-5; the D gene is possibly TRBD1 (5 bases). The CDR3 length is 16 residues. Trimming cost V 0 bases and J 2 bases, with 11 bases left between them. The germline V gene has CDR1 MGHRA and CDR2 YSYEKL. As DNA, the CDR3 is TGCGCCAGCAGCCAAGAAGGGGCAGCTCGCAATCAGCCCCAGCATTTT. Its protein product is CASSQEGAARNQPQHF.

The chain is built from TRBV5-1 and TRBJ2-6, with D tentatively TRBD1 (5 bases). There are 17 residues in the CDR3. Germline assignment: CDR1 SGHRS and CDR2 YFSETQ. Trimming removed 3 bases from V and 1 base from J, with 14 bases in between. Here the CDR3 DNA reads TGCGCCAGCAGCTCGCCAGGGATTGTTTCTGGGGCCAACGTCCTGACTTTC. Translating gives CASSSPGIVSGANVLTF.

This chain uses TRBV6-5 with TRBJ2-7; TRBD2 matches at 8 bases. The CDR3 loop spans 14 amino acids. V lost 2 bases and J lost 1; bases outside the gene matches: 1. CDR1 is MNHEY and CDR2 is SVGAGI in the germline V gene. In DNA, the CDR3 is TGTGCCAGCAGTTACGGCGGGAGGTCCTACGAGCAGTACTTC. Translation gives CASSYGGRSYEQYF.

This clone was recorded once. The chain recombines TRBV19 with TRBJ1-5, with TRBD1 identical over 7 bases. The V and J ends lost 0 bases and 0 bases, in that order; junction bases with no gene match: 2. This CDR3 region has 16 residues. Germline V gene sequence: CDR1 LNHDA, CDR2 SQIVND (reference sequence). The CDR3 DNA reads TGTGCCAGTAGTATAGATCGGACAGGTAGCAATCAGCCCCAGCATTTT. It codes for CASSIDRTGSNQPQHF.

The CDR3 sequence is CASMGPLSLSGANVLTF. In nucleotides, the CDR3 is TGTGCCAGCATGGGGCCGCTCTCCCTCTCTGGGGCCAACGTCCTGACTTTC. The rearrangement uses TRBV3-1 (or the pseudogene TRBV3-2) and TRBJ2-6, with D possibly being TRBD1 (5 bases). CDR3 length: 17 amino acids. In germline, CDR1 is LGHDT, CDR2 YNNKEL (reference sequence). The V gene lost 7 bases and the J gene lost 0 bases, with 16 bases spanning the gap.

The rearrangement joins TRBV2 to TRBJ1-1, with TRBD1 matching 8 bases. V lost 10 bases, J lost 4 bases, and 8 bases stayed unmatched. Germline V gene lookup returns CDR1 SNHLY and CDR2 FYNNEI. CDR3 length equals 13 residues. The CDR3 DNA sequence: TGTGCCACCCGACAGGGGTTCGGCACTGAAGCTTTCTTT. It is translated as CATRQGFGTEAFF.

In nucleotides, the CDR3 is TGCGCCAGCAGCTTGGAAGTAGAGGGCACTGAAGCTTTCTTT. It yields the protein CASSLEVEGTEAFF. The V gene is TRBV5-1, the J gene TRBJ1-1; no firm D call. Trimming left V 0 bases short and J 4 bases short, with 10 bases between. The length of the CDR3 is 14 residues. Germline values: CDR1 SGHRS, CDR2 YFSETQ.